A single sample gave rise to the 20 T cell receptor beta chains below, sequenced in a study of blood T cell repertoires in COVID-19. The repertoire was sequenced with immunoSEQ multiplex PCR; TCRdb's copy has only in-frame clones and lacks some. The sample comprises some 180,000 clones, roughly nine tenths of which are singletons, and under 25% rests with the top ten. The sequenced sample consisted of peripheral blood. Receptors originate from a man in his fifties or sixties with active or convalescent COVID-19.

V gene TRBV24-1 combines with J gene TRBJ1-4; D gene uncertain. The CDR3 totals 12 residues. Trimming stripped 2 bases from V and 7 bases from J, with 4 bases between. Germline-derived CDR1 and CDR2 are KGHDR and SFDVKD. DNA of the CDR3: TGTGCCACCAGTGATTACGGTGAAAAACTGTTTTTT. It encodes CATSDYGEKLFF.

The genes are TRBV27 and TRBJ1-5, with D hard to call. This CDR3 is 12 amino acids long. V lost 10 bases to trimming and J lost 5 bases, with 12 bases between them. Per germline, CDR1 MNHEY and CDR2 SMNVEV (reference sequence). The CDR3 spells CATRLGDQPQHF. The DNA of the CDR3 is TGTGCCACCAGGTTAGGAGATCAGCCCCAGCATTTT.

The V and J genes are TRBV10-3 and TRBJ1-2; TRBD1 might be the D (6 bases). The V gene's germline CDR1 is ENHRY and CDR2 SYGVKD. V was pared by 8 bases and J by 1 base, with 17 bases between. The CDR3 loop spans 15 amino acids. The DNA for the CDR3 is TGTGCCATCCTTCGAAATACAGGGTATAACTATGGCTACACCTTC. This codes for CAILRNTGYNYGYTF.

J is TRBJ2-3 and V is TRBV6-4; 7 nucleotides line up with TRBD2. This CDR3 region has 15 residues. V gave up 4 bases and J gave up 2 bases; unmatched junction bases: 6. Looked up from germline, CDR1 is MRHNA and CDR2 is SNTAGT. The CDR3 coding sequence is TGTGCCAGCAGTGCCGAGCGGGGCAACACAGATACGCAGTATTTT. It codes for CASSAERGNTDTQYF.

This clone was detected a few times. This chain connects TRBV10-3 to TRBJ1-6, with 11 bases that match TRBD1. CDR1 ENHRY and CDR2 SYGVKD come from the germline V gene. The J segment lost 0 bases and the V segment lost 5 bases, leaving 9 bases of the junction unmatched. The CDR3 contains 19 residues. CDR3 coding DNA: TGTGCCATCAGTCAATCCGGGACAGGGGGAAGCTCCTATAATTCACCCCTCCACTTT. Translating it yields CAISQSGTGGSSYNSPLHF.

CDR3 DNA: TGTGCCAGCAGCGCGGGACAGGGGGAAGGCTACACCTTC. Encoded protein: CASSAGQGEGYTF. The chain joins TRBV7-9 to TRBJ1-2, with 11 bases lining up with TRBD1. The CDR3 sequence is 13 residues long. The junction had 4 bases not matched to a gene; V was cut back by 5 bases and J by 8 bases. Germline values: CDR1 SEHNR, CDR2 FQNEAQ (reference sequence).

The rearrangement uses TRBV29-1 and TRBJ1-5; D might be TRBD1 (6 bases). This CDR3 contains 13 residues. Trimming took off 5 bases at V and 3 bases at J, with 11 bases between the two ends. Germline CDR1 reads SQVTM; CDR2 reads ANQGSEA. The DNA for the CDR3 is TGCAGCGTTCAGGACAGCGACAATCAGCCCCAGCATTTT. Translated: CSVQDSDNQPQHF.

The chain employs TRBV11-2 and TRBJ1-3; no clear D gene. Germline V lookup: CDR1 SGHAT, CDR2 FQNNGV. The V gene lost 5 bases and the J gene lost 0 bases, with 20 bases spanning the gap. CDR3 size: 18 residues. The CDR3 loop reads CASSLLGLSQDSGNTIYF. CDR3 DNA: TGTGCCAGCAGCCTCCTAGGACTGAGCCAAGACTCTGGAAACACCATATATTTT.

The rearrangement links TRBV19 to TRBJ1-1, with D hard to call. This CDR3 spans 13 amino acids. Looked up from germline, CDR1 is LNHDA and CDR2 is SQIVND (reference sequence). With 3 bases removed from V and 0 bases from J, the gap between germline ends came to 5 bases. The CDR3 nucleotides are TGTGCCAGTAGTATCTCTGTGAACACTGAAGCTTTCTTT. This gives the protein CASSISVNTEAFF.

V and J are TRBV6-2 or TRBV6-3 and TRBJ1-2; 7 nucleotides match TRBD1. The CDR3 loop spans 13 amino acids. The germline gives CDR1 MNHEY, CDR2 SVGEGT. J lost 8 bases, V lost 5 bases, and 8 bases had no gene match. CDR3: CASSTDRAGGYTF. CDR3 DNA: TGTGCCAGCAGTACCGACAGGGCCGGCGGCTACACCTTC.

The chain employs TRBV11-2 and TRBJ2-2; D is uncertain. Germline V lookup: CDR1 SGHAT, CDR2 FQNNGV. Trimming shortened V by 2 bases and J by 1 base, and 5 bases separated the two germline ends. This CDR3 has 14 amino acids. The CDR3 bases are TGTGCCAGCAGCTTAAGACAGAACACCGGGGAGCTGTTTTTT. Protein: CASSLRQNTGELFF.

The chain is built from TRBV19 and TRBJ1-5, with 8 bases lining up with TRBD1. V shed 8 bases, J shed 4 bases, and the junction held 10 bases outside the gene matches. Germline values: CDR1 LNHDA, CDR2 SQIVND (reference sequence). This CDR3 is 15 amino acids long. The DNA of the CDR3 is TGTGCCAGTCAGGCAGGGGGCGCGTGGAATCAGCCCCAGCATTTT. It yields the protein CASQAGGAWNQPQHF.

The chain carries TRBV19 and TRBJ1-1; 9 bases fit TRBD1. Trimming removed 3 bases from V and 5 bases from J; junction bases left unmatched: 7. Germline V gene data show CDR1 as LNHDA and CDR2 as SQIVND (reference sequence). The CDR3 length is 15 residues. The CDR3 protein is CASSITGGAVTEAFF. The CDR3 region has the DNA TGTGCCAGTAGTATCACAGGGGGCGCAGTTACTGAAGCTTTCTTT. The full variable domain, rest sourced from reference TRBV19 and TRBJ1-1, is DGGITQSPKYLFRKEGQNVTLSCEQNLNHDAMYWYRQDPGQGLRLIYYSQIVNDFQKGDIAEGYSVSREKKESFPLTVTSAQKNPTAFYLCASSITGGAVTEAFFGQGTRLTVV.

Details on this clone: An end of the junction differs from the germline gene, which may be a read error. The V and J genes are TRBV7-6 and TRBJ2-3, with 10 bases matching TRBD2. CDR1 is SGHVS and CDR2 is FNYEAQ in the germline V gene. The CDR3 is 15 amino acids. CDR3 in amino acids: CASSLAGAVTDTQYF. DNA for the CDR3: TGTGCCAGCAGCCTAGCGGGGGCCGTCACAGATACGCAGTATTTT.

V is TRBV19 and J is TRBJ1-1, with 8 bases lining up with TRBD1. The CDR3 is made up of 14 amino acids. Germline lookup yields CDR1 LNHDA and CDR2 SQIVND (reference sequence). V lost 3 bases and J lost 2; bases outside the gene matches: 2. This CDR3 is CASSMSGGNTEAFF. CDR3 in DNA: TGTGCCAGTAGTATGTCAGGGGGCAACACTGAAGCTTTCTTT.

This rearrangement joins TRBV2 to TRBJ1-2; D call uncertain. Germline assignment: CDR1 SNHLY and CDR2 FYNNEI. The CDR3 contains 12 residues. Trimming stripped 7 bases from V and 7 bases from J, with 13 bases between. CDR3 coding DNA: TGTGCCAGCATCCAATCCCACGGTGGCTACACCTTC. This encodes CASIQSHGGYTF.

The chain carries TRBV18 and TRBJ2-1; 7 bases fit TRBD2. The germline V gene encodes CDR1 KGHSH and CDR2 LQKENI. The V gene end was trimmed by 2 bases and the J gene end by 16 bases; junction bases not matched to a gene: 14. The CDR3 has 14 amino acids. Written as DNA, the CDR3 is TGTGCCAGCTCACCAAATGACGGGGGGAAGGTTGAATTCTTC. Protein product: CASSPNDGGKVEFF. Complete variable domain (other parts from reference TRBV18 and TRBJ2-1): NAGVMQNPRHLVRRRGQEARLRCSPMKGHSHVYWYRQLPEEGLKFMVYLQKENIIDESGMPKERFSAEFPKEGPSILRIQQVVRGDSAAYFCASSPNDGGKVEFFGPGTRLTVL.

The chain employs TRBV6-1 and TRBJ2-1; a weak D match, TRBD2 (6 bases). Per the germline V gene, CDR1 is MNHNS and CDR2 is SASEGT. The germline V and J ends were trimmed by 1 base and 1 base, with 8 bases remaining between them. This CDR3 has 15 amino acids. Written as DNA, the CDR3 is TGTGCCAGCAGTGAAGACGGGAGTTCCTACAATGAGCAGTTCTTC. As protein: CASSEDGSSYNEQFF.

The V call is TRBV24-1, the J call TRBJ2-2, with 9 bases lining up with TRBD1. This CDR3 has 15 amino acids. Germline V gives CDR1 KGHDR, CDR2 SFDVKD. With 4 bases clipped from V and 4 bases from J, the junction kept 3 bases outside the gene matches. The CDR3 sequence: CATSDPGQGTGELFF. For the CDR3, the DNA is TGTGCCACCAGTGACCCGGGACAGGGCACCGGGGAGCTGTTTTTT.

The rearrangement joins TRBV5-1 to TRBJ2-2, with 12 bases lining up with TRBD2. There are 15 residues in the CDR3. Germline trimming cut 2 bases from V and 5 bases from J; bases unmatched to any gene: 1. The V gene's germline CDR1 is SGHRS and CDR2 YFSETQ. CDR3 residues: CASSFGLAGTGELFF. As DNA, the CDR3 is TGCGCCAGCAGCTTCGGACTAGCGGGGACCGGGGAGCTGTTTTTT.